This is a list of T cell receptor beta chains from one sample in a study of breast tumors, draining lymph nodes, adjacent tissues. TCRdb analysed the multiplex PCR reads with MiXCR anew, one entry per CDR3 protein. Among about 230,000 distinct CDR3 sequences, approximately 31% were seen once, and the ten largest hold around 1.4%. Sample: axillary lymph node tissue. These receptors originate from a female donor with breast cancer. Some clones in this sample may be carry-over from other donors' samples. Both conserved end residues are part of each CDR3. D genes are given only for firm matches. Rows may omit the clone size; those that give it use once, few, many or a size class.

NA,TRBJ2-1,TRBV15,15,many,CATSRGPGPGNEQFF,TGTGCCACCAGCAGAGGCCCGGGGCCAGGAAATGAGCAGTTCTTC
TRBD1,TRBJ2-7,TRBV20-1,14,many,CSARLQGAGYEQYF,TGCAGTGCTAGACTACAGGGGGCGGGATACGAGCAGTACTTC
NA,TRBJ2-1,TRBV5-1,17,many,CASSPKSQGSSYNEQFF,TGCGCCAGCAGCCCGAAATCCCAGGGGAGCTCCTACAATGAGCAGTTCTTC
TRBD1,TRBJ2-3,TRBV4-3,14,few,CASSDRAFTDTQYF,TGCGCCAGCAGCGACAGGGCTTTCACAGATACGCAGTATTTT
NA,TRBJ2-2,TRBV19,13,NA,CASSIGRTGELFF,TGTGCCAGTAGTATAGGGAGGACAGGGGAGCTGTTTTTT
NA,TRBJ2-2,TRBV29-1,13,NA,CSVVGESVGELFF,TGCAGCGTTGTGGGGGAGAGTGTCGGGGAGCTGTTTTTT
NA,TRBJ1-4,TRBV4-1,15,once,CASSPGTSGNEKLFF,TGCGCCAGCAGCCCGGGGACTAGCGGGAATGAAAAACTGTTTTTT
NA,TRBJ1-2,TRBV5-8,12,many,CASSLGRSSYTF,TGTGCCAGCAGCCTGGGACGGAGTTCATACACCTTC
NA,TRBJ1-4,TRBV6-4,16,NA,CASSEVGGEGDEKLFF,TGTGCCAGCAGTGAAGTAGGGGGTGAGGGCGACGAAAAACTGTTTTTT
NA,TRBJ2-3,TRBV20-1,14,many,CSARGEMNADTQYF,TGCAGTGCTAGAGGGGAGATGAACGCAGATACGCAGTATTTT
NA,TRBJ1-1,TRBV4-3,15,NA,CASSHQRALKPEACF,TGCGCCAGCAGCCATCAAAGGGCCCTCAAGCCTGAAGCTTGCTTT
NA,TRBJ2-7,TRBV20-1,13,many,CSAEPDTYYEQYF,TGCAGTGCCGAACCCGACACGTACTACGAGCAGTACTTC
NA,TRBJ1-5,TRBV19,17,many,CASSIDLGGFSNQPQHF,TGTGCCAGTAGTATAGATCTGGGAGGGTTCAGCAATCAGCCCCAGCATTTT
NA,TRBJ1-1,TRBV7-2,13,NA,CASSPGTETEAFF,TGTGCCAGCAGCCCGGGGACGGAGACTGAAGCTTTCTTT
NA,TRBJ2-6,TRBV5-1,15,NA,CASSLANVGANVLTF,TGCGCCAGCAGCTTAGCCAATGTAGGGGCCAACGTCCTGACTTTC
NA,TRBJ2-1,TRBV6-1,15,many,CASSEGIQIYNEQFF,TGTGCCAGCAGTGAAGGAATACAGATCTACAATGAGCAGTTCTTC
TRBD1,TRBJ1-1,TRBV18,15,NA,CASSPSRGGNTEAFF,TGTGCCAGCTCACCATCCAGGGGGGGGAACACTGAAGCTTTCTTT
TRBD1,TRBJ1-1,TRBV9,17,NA,CASSVDSGRTGNTEAFF,TGTGCCAGCAGCGTAGATTCGGGTCGGACAGGTAACACTGAAGCTTTCTTT
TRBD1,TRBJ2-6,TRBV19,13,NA,CASSIPGTALLTF,TGTGCCAGTAGTATTCCCGGGACAGCGCTCCTGACTTTC
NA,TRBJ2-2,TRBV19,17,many,CASSRLGLRAFTGELFF,TGTGCCAGTAGTAGGTTAGGGCTCCGCGCATTTACCGGGGAGCTGTTTTTT
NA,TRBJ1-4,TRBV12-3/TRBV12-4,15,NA,CASSFSGPRDEKLFF,TGTGCCAGCAGTTTTTCCGGGCCGAGGGATGAAAAACTGTTTTTT
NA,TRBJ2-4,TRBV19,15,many,CASSPPAAAKNIQYF,TGTGCCAGTAGTCCGCCAGCCGCAGCCAAAAACATTCAGTACTTC
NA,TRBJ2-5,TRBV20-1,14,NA,CSARIAGHQDTQYF,TGCAGTGCTAGAATTGCTGGGCACCAAGACACCCAGTACTTC
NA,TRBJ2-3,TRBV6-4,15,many,CASSDFPYSTDTQYF,TGTGCCAGCAGTGACTTCCCCTATAGCACAGATACGCAGTATTTT
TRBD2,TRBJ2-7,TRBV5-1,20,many,CASSRGLAGGPSLYIYEQYF,TGCGCCAGCAGCCGCGGACTAGCGGGAGGGCCCTCCTTATATATATACGAGCAGTACTTC
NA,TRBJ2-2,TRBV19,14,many,CASSIVSKTGELFF,TGTGCCAGTAGTATAGTCTCTAAGACCGGGGAGCTGTTTTTT
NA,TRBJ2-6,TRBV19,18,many,CASSKDPWVGPGANVLTF,TGTGCCAGTAGTAAAGACCCCTGGGTTGGACCCGGGGCCAACGTCCTGACTTTC
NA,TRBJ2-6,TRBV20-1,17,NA,CSAIGPSAIPGANVLTF,TGCAGTGCTATCGGGCCATCCGCGATCCCTGGGGCCAACGTCCTGACTTTC
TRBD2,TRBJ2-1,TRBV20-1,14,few,CSARGGDYKPEQFF,TGCAGTGCTAGAGGGGGGGACTATAAACCTGAGCAGTTCTTC
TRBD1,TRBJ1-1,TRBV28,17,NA,CASSPPTGREANTEAFF,TGTGCCAGCAGCCCGCCGACAGGGAGGGAGGCTAACACTGAAGCTTTCTTT
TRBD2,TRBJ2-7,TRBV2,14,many,CASSVSGSPYEQYF,TGTGCCAGCAGTGTTAGCGGGAGCCCCTACGAGCAGTACTTC
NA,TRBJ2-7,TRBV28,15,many,CASSLSSTGRYEQYF,TGTGCCAGCAGTTTAAGTAGCACAGGAAGGTACGAGCAGTACTTC
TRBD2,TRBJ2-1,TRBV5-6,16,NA,CASSLGGLAGGKEQFF,TGTGCCAGCAGCTTGGGGGGTCTAGCGGGAGGGAAGGAGCAGTTCTTC
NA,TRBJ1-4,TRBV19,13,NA,CASSMGRQEKLFF,TGTGCCAGTAGTATGGGAAGGCAGGAAAAACTGTTTTTT
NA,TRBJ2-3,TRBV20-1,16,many,CSASDPGADPTDTQYF,TGCAGTGCTAGTGACCCCGGGGCGGACCCCACAGATACGCAGTATTTT
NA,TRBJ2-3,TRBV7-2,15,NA,CASSLGWAMGNEQYF,TGTGCCAGCAGCTTAGGTTGGGCAATGGGGAATGAGCAGTATTTT
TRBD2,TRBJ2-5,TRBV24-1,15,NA,CATSGRLAGLETQYF,TGTGCCACCAGTGGCAGACTAGCGGGATTAGAGACCCAGTACTTC
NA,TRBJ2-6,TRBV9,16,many,CASSVAGHSGANVLTF,TGTGCCAGCAGCGTAGCTGGACACTCTGGGGCCAACGTCCTGACTTTC
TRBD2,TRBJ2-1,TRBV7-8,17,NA,CASSLESSGVTYNEQFF,TGTGCCAGCAGCTTAGAGTCTAGCGGGGTCACCTACAATGAGCAGTTCTTC
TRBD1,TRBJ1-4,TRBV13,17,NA,CASSLVSGLDRGEKLFF,TGTGCCAGCAGCTTAGTTTCGGGGTTGGACAGGGGTGAAAAACTGTTTTTT
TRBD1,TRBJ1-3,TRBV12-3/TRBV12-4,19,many,CASSSGTGGESFSGNTIYF,TGTGCCAGCAGTTCGGGGACAGGGGGCGAATCCTTCTCTGGAAACACCATATATTTT
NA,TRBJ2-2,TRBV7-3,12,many,CASSYHTGELFF,TGTGCCAGCAGCTATCACACCGGGGAGCTGTTTTTT
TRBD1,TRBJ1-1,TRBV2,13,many,CASRGTGGTEAFF,TGTGCCAGCCGCGGGACAGGGGGCACTGAAGCTTTCTTT
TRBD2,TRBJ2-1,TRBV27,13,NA,CASTNLAGAEQFF,TGTGCCAGCACGAACCTAGCGGGAGCAGAGCAGTTCTTC
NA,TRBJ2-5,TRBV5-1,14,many,CASSLPGTQETQYF,TGCGCCAGCAGCTTGCCCGGCACCCAAGAGACCCAGTACTTC
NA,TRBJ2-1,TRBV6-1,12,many,CASSVLASEQFF,TGTGCCAGCAGTGTGCTAGCTTCTGAGCAGTTCTTC
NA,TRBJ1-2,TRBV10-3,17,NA,CAISEELGRGSNYGYTF,TGTGCCATCAGTGAGGAACTTGGAAGGGGCAGCAACTATGGCTACACCTTC
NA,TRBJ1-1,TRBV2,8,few,CRNTEAFF,TGTAGGAACACTGAAGCTTTCTTT